A selection of T cell receptor beta chains follows, all from one sample in a study of molecular identifiers for immune sequencing clone quantification. TCRdb re-called the PCR reads through MiXCR, storing one row per CDR3 protein. The data hold about 65,000 distinct CDR3 sequences, with 17% observed a single time. The sample taken for sequencing was naive CD8+ T cells from blood, with Jurkat cell RNA spiked in. The origin of the receptors is a human donor in good health. Some libraries in this study had Jurkat cell RNA spiked in. Each CDR3 is given with its conserved first and last residue. D genes are given only for firm matches. Size values are once, few and many counts, or a class for expanded clones, and some rows have none.

j_call clone_size d_call v_call cdr3_nt cdr3_aa
TRBJ2-2 many . TRBV12-3/TRBV12-4 TGTGCCAGCAGTTTTGGGGGAATCACCGGGGAGCTGTTTTTT CASSFGGITGELFF
TRBJ2-1 . . TRBV9 TGTGCCAGCGGCGTAGTTGGTGAACAGTTCTTC CASGVVGEQFF
TRBJ2-2 many . TRBV29-1 TGCAGCGTTGTCCGTTCGAACACCGGGGAGCTGTTTTTT CSVVRSNTGELFF
TRBJ1-1 many . TRBV4-1 TGCGCCAGCAGCCAAGTCGGGTCTGAAGCTTTCTTT CASSQVGSEAFF
TRBJ2-5 . . TRBV9 TGTGCCAGCAGCGCGGACAACGAAGAGACCCAGTACTTC CASSADNEETQYF
TRBJ2-7 many . TRBV28 TGTGCCAGCACCCCCGTAGACAGCTTCTACGAGCAGTACTTC CASTPVDSFYEQYF
TRBJ1-2 many . TRBV12-3/TRBV12-4 TGTGCCAGCACTTATCCGGGGAACTATGGCTACACCTTC CASTYPGNYGYTF
TRBJ1-1 many TRBD1 TRBV6-6 TGTGCCAGCAGTAATTACAGGGGCGAGGACACTGAAGCTTTCTTT CASSNYRGEDTEAFF
TRBJ2-1 . TRBD2 TRBV10-1 TGCGCCAGCATGGGGGGGGAGATAGGTGAGCAGTTCTTC CASMGGEIGEQFF
TRBJ2-2 . . TRBV12-3/TRBV12-4 TGTGCCAGCAGTTTAATCCGTCCGGCCTTATCTGGGGAGCTGTTTTTT CASSLIRPALSGELFF
TRBJ2-7 . . TRBV29-1 TGCAGCGTTGGAGGAAACGAGCAGTACTTC CSVGGNEQYF
TRBJ2-1 many TRBD2 TRBV19 TGTGCCAGTAGTATTGCTGGGACTAGCGGTAATGAGCAGTTCTTC CASSIAGTSGNEQFF
TRBJ2-3 many . TRBV7-6 TGTGCCAGCAGCCGGCTGGCAGATACGCAGTATTTT CASSRLADTQYF
TRBJ2-1 many TRBD2 TRBV5-4 TGTGCCAGCAGCTTAGACCTAGCGGGAGTACCCAATGAGCAGTTCTTC CASSLDLAGVPNEQFF
TRBJ2-5 many . TRBV7-9 TGTGCCAGCAGCCCGGACGGGTACCAAGAGACCCAGTACTTC CASSPDGYQETQYF
TRBJ2-7 many . TRBV27 TGTGCCAGCAGTTTACTCGGGCAGAACTACGAGCAGTACTTC CASSLLGQNYEQYF
TRBJ1-3 few . TRBV19 TGTGCCAGTAGTATACTGGTATCCGGCGGGGTGATATCTGGAAACACCATATATTTT CASSILVSGGVISGNTIYF
TRBJ2-7 many . TRBV4-1 TGCGCCAGCAGCCAAGGGGGGCGGGGAAACTACGAGCAGTACTTC CASSQGGRGNYEQYF
TRBJ2-3 . . TRBV20-1 TGCAGTGCTAGAGGGGGGACTCCGGGGGAGTTGACAGATACGCAGTATTTT CSARGGTPGELTDTQYF
TRBJ1-5 many . TRBV24-1 TGTGCCACCAGTGATTTAATGAGCAATCAGCCCCAGCATTTT CATSDLMSNQPQHF
TRBJ2-7 many . TRBV11-2 TGTGCCAGCAGCAGAGGACCGCCCACCTACGAGCAGTACTTC CASSRGPPTYEQYF
TRBJ1-1 many TRBD1 TRBV28 TGTGCCAGCGGGGGATATGGCGGGACAGGGGACATGAACACTGAAGCTTTCTTT CASGGYGGTGDMNTEAFF
TRBJ2-5 many . TRBV10-3 TGTGCCACACATCGACCGGGAGACCAAGAGACCCAGTACTTC CATHRPGDQETQYF
TRBJ2-7 many . TRBV20-1 TGCAGTGCTAGAGATCCCGCCTCCGGGACCACTACCTACGAGCAGTACTTC CSARDPASGTTTYEQYF
TRBJ2-2 many . TRBV4-2 TGTGCCAGCAGCCAGGGAATCGCCGGGGAGCTGTTTTTT CASSQGIAGELFF
TRBJ2-7 many . TRBV18 TGTGCCAGCTCACCACGTACCGGGACTGGCGCCTACGAGCAGTACTTC CASSPRTGTGAYEQYF
TRBJ2-7 . TRBD2 TRBV11-2 TGTGCCAGCAGCTTAGGCAGCGGGACCTACGAGCAGTACTTC CASSLGSGTYEQYF
TRBJ2-1 many . TRBV28 TGTGCCAGCATCAAAGGGCAGGGCCGGTCGGATGAGCAGTTCTTC CASIKGQGRSDEQFF
TRBJ2-1 many . TRBV4-1 TGCGCCAGCAGCCAAGACAAGGACTTCCCCTCCTACAATGAGCAGTTCTTC CASSQDKDFPSYNEQFF